This T cell receptor beta chain emerged from a study of shared clonotypes between healthy human individuals. Genomic DNA per cell subset filled all wells of several immunoSEQ plates. In the authors' methods: Filtering differed since immunoSEQ provided only junctions, with no quality scores. Using immunoSEQ multiplex PCR, the repertoire was profiled, and TCRdb retains in-frame clones only, with some absent. The V and J calls and clone size come from that table; D and trimming were worked out from the DNA. The table has 2 million to 2.5 million clones, under 97% seen once; the top ten hold 0.1% to 0.15%. This clone has just one count. The germline V gene encodes CDR1 SGDLS and CDR2 YYNGEE. V shed 4 bases and J shed 2 bases, with 13 bases lying between them. This CDR3 comprises 14 residues.

Source material: naive CD4+ T cells sorted from blood. Regarding subset: CD45RA+ positively selected. This chain links TRBV9 with TRBJ2-7; a weak D match, TRBD1 (5 bases). The clonotype was recovered from a young man in good health. CDR3 sequence: CASSHPDRAYEQYF. CDR3 sequence (DNA): TGTGCCAGCAGCCACCCCGACAGAGCCTACGAGCAGTACTTC.